What follows describes a single T cell receptor beta chain. The data are from a study of shared clonotypes between healthy human individuals. The authors sequenced unsorted PBMC DNA on ten immunoSEQ deep assay plates. Only in-frame clones appear in the TCRdb table, and some are missing; sequencing was by immunoSEQ multiplex PCR. Of hundreds of thousands of clones in the sample, around 75% were seen once. Donors, healthy HIV-negative adults, lacked recent acute infections or vaccinations. V dropped 5 bases and J dropped 4; count of bases not matched to a gene: 4. The length of the CDR3 is 15 residues. Germline V CDR1 and CDR2: SGHTA, FQGNSA.

The receptor comes from a woman aged 40-49 years in good health. Some clones in this sample may be carry-over from other donors' samples. The V call is TRBV7-2, the J call TRBJ2-2; 10 bases align to TRBD1. Sequenced sample: PBMCs. The CDR3: CASSRQGAGTGELFF. The CDR3 region has the DNA TGTGCCAGCAGCCGACAGGGGGCAGGCACCGGGGAGCTGTTTTTT.